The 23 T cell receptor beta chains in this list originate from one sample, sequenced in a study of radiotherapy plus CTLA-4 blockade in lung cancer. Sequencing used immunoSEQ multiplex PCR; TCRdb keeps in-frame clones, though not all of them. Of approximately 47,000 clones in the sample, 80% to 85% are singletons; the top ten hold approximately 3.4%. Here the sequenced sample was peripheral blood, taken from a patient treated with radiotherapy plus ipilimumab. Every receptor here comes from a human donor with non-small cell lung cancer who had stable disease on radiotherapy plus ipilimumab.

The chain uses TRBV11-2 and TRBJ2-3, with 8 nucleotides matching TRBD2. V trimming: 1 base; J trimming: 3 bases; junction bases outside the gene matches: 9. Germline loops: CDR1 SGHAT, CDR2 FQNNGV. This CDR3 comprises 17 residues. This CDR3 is CASSLVTGGPGTDTQYF. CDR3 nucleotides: TGTGCCAGCAGCTTAGTGACGGGAGGGCCGGGGACAGATACGCAGTATTTT. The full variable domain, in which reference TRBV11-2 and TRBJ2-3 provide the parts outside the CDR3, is EAGVAQSPRYKIIEKRQSVAFWCNPISGHATLYWYQQILGQGPKLLIQFQNNGVVDDSQLPKDRFSAERLKGVDSTLKIQPAKLEDSAVYLCASSLVTGGPGTDTQYFGPGTRLTVL.

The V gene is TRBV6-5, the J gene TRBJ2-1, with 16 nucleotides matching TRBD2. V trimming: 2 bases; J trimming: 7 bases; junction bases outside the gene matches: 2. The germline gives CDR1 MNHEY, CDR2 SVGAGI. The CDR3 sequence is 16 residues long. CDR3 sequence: CASSYGGLAGGNEQFF. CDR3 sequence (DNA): TGTGCCAGCAGTTACGGGGGACTAGCGGGAGGGAATGAGCAGTTCTTC.

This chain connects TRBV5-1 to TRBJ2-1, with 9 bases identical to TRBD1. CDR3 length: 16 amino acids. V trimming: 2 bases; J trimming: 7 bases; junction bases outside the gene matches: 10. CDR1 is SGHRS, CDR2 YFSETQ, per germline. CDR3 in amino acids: CASSLLTGGGPNEQFF. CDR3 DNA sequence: TGCGCCAGCAGCTTACTGACAGGGGGGGGCCCAAATGAGCAGTTCTTC.

CDR3 in DNA: TGTGCCAGCCGTGAGGGAGGGGAAGGGGACACTGAAGCTTTCTTT. It yields the protein CASREGGEGDTEAFF. The chain has TRBV28 and TRBJ1-1, with D possibly matching TRBD1 (5 bases). The CDR3 runs 15 residues. The ends were cut back, 8 bases at V and 3 bases at J, with 19 bases in the middle. CDR1 MDHEN and CDR2 SYDVKM come from the germline V gene.

In DNA form, the CDR3 reads TGTGCCAGCAGCGAGAACCGGGACTTGAACACTGAAGCTTTCTTT. Residues: CASSENRDLNTEAFF. V gene TRBV9 combines with J gene TRBJ1-1; D might be TRBD1 (5 bases). The CDR3 length is 15 residues. CDR1 and CDR2 (germline): SGDLS, YYNGEE. V gave up 3 bases and J gave up 0 bases, with 12 bases separating them.

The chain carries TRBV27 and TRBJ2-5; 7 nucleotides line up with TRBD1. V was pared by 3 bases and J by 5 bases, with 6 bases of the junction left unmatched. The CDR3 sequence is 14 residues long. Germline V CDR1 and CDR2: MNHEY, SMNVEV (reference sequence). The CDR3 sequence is CASSFIGGWETQYF. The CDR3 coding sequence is TGTGCCAGCAGTTTTATAGGGGGCTGGGAGACCCAGTACTTC.

CDR3 DNA: TGTGCCTGGAGCGGGGGACGGTACCAAGAGACCCAGTACTTC. This codes for CAWSGGRYQETQYF. The chain is built from TRBV30 and TRBJ2-5; tentatively, D is TRBD2 (6 bases). V gave up 3 bases and J gave up 0 bases, with 11 bases separating them. CDR1 GTSNPN and CDR2 SVGIG come from the germline V gene (reference sequence). CDR3 size: 14 residues.

CDR3 in amino acids: CASSHSGGYYGYTF. CDR3 bases: TGTGCCAGCAGCCACTCAGGGGGCTACTATGGCTACACCTTC. V usage is TRBV11-2 and J usage is TRBJ1-2; 8 positions match TRBD1. Germline V gives CDR1 SGHAT, CDR2 FQNNGV. V dropped 5 bases and J dropped 3; count of bases not matched to a gene: 5. The CDR3 has 14 amino acids. Combining the CDR3 with reference TRBV11-2 and TRBJ1-2 gives the whole variable domain EAGVAQSPRYKIIEKRQSVAFWCNPISGHATLYWYQQILGQGPKLLIQFQNNGVVDDSQLPKDRFSAERLKGVDSTLKIQPAKLEDSAVYLCASSHSGGYYGYTFGSGTRLTVV.

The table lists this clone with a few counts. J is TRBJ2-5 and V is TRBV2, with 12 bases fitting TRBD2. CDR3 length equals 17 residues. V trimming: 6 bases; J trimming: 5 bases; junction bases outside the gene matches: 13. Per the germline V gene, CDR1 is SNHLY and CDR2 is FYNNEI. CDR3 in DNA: TGTGCCAGCAGGGCTTCTAAGACTAGCGGGAGAGGGGAGACCCAGTACTTC. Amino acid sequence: CASRASKTSGRGETQYF.

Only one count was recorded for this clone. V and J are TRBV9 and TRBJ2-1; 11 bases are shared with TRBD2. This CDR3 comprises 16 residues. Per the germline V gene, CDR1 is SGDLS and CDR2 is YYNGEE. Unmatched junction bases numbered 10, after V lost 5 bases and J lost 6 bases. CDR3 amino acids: CASSVPLAGGFNEQFF. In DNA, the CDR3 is TGTGCCAGCAGTGTACCCTTAGCGGGAGGGTTCAATGAGCAGTTCTTC.

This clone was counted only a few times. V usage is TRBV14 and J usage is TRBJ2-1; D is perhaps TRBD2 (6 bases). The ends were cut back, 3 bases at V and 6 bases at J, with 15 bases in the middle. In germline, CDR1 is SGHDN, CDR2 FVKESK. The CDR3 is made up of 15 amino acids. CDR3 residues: CASSHGGGWGNEQFF. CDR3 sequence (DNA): TGTGCCAGCAGCCATGGCGGAGGGTGGGGCAATGAGCAGTTCTTC.

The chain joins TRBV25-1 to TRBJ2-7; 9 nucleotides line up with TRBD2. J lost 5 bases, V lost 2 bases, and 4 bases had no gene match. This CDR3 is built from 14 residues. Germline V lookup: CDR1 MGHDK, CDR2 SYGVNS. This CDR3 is CASSELAGIDEQYF. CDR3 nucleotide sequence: TGTGCCAGCAGTGAACTAGCGGGAATCGACGAGCAGTACTTC.

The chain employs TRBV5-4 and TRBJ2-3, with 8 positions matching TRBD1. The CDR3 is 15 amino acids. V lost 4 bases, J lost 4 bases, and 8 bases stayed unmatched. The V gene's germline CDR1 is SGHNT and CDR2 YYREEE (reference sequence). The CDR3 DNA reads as TGTGCCAGCAGCAAACCGGGACAGGAGGCAGATACGCAGTATTTT. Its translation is CASSKPGQEADTQYF.

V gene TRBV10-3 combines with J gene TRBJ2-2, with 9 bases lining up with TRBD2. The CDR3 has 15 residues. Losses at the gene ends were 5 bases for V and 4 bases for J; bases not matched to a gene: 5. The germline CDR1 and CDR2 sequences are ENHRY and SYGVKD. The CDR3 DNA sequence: TGTGCCATCAGTATAGCGGGAGAGGGCACCGGGGAGCTGTTTTTT. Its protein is CAISIAGEGTGELFF.

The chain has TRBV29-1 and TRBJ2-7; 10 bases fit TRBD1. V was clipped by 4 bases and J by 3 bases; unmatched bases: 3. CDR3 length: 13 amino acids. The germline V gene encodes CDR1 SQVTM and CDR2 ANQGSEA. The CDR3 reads CSVVGQGGYEQYF. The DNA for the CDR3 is TGCAGCGTTGTTGGACAGGGGGGCTACGAGCAGTACTTC.

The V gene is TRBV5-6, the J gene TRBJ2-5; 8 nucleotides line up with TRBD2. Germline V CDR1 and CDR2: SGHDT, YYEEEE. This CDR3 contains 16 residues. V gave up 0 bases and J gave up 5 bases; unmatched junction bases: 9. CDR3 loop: CASSLVGRAFGETQYF. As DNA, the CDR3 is TGTGCCAGCAGCTTGGTCGGGAGGGCCTTCGGGGAGACCCAGTACTTC.

CDR3 bases: TGTGCCAGCAGCTTAGCTTTAAGGCCTCACGCGGGCACTGAAGCTTTCTTT. Its protein product is CASSLALRPHAGTEAFF. This sequence joins TRBV7-2 and TRBJ1-1; D gene ambiguous. The length of the CDR3 is 17 residues. Germline V gene sequence: CDR1 SGHTA, CDR2 FQGNSA. V was trimmed by 0 bases and J by 4 bases, leaving 18 bases between them.

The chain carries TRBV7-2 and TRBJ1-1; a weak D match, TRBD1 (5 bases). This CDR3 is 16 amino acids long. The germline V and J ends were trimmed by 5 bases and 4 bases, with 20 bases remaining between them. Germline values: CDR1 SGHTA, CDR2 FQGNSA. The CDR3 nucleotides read TGTGCCAGCAGCCCCCCCGGGAGACAGTCGAGCACTGAAGCTTTCTTT. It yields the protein CASSPPGRQSSTEAFF.

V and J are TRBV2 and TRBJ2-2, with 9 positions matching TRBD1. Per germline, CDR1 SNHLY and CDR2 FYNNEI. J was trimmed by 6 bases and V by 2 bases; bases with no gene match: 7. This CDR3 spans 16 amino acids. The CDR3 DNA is TGTGCCAGCAGTGAACGGGGGACAGGGATCGCCGGGGAGCTGTTTTTT. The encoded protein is CASSERGTGIAGELFF.

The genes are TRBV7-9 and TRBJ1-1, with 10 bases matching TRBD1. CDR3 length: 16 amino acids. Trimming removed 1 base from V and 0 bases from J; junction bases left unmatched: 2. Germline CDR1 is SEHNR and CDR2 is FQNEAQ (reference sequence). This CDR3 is CASSLGGQGLNTEAFF. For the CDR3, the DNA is TGTGCCAGCAGCTTAGGGGGACAGGGGCTGAACACTGAAGCTTTCTTT.

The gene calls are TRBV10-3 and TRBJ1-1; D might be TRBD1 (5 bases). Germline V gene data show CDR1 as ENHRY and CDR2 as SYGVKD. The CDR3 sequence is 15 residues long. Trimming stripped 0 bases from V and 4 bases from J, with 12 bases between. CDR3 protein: CAISESGRGSTEAFF. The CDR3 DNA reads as TGTGCCATCAGTGAGTCGGGACGGGGGTCCACTGAAGCTTTCTTT.

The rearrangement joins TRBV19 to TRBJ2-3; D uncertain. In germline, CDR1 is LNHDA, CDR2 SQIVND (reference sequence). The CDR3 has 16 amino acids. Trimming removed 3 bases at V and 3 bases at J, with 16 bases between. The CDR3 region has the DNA TGTGCCAGTAGTATCCGGCGGCAAAGTTCAACAGATACGCAGTATTTT. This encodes CASSIRRQSSTDTQYF.

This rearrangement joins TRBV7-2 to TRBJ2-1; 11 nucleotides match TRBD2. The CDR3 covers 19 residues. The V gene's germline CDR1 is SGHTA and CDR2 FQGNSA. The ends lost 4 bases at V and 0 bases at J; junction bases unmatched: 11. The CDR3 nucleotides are TGTGCCAGCAGCTCAGCTCTAGCGGGAGGACCAACCTCCTACAATGAGCAGTTCTTC. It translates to CASSSALAGGPTSYNEQFF.